A selection of T cell receptor beta chains follows, all from one sample in a study of shared clonotypes between healthy human individuals. Assay used: immunoSEQ multiplex PCR; TCRdb lists only in-frame clones, some missing. There are around 940,000 clones in the sample; more than 75% occur only once, and over 1.3% lies in the top ten. The sample was memory CD4+ T cells sorted from blood. The source of these receptors is a man younger than 35 in good health. Each CDR3 is given with its conserved first and last residue. A D gene is named only where the DNA matches it firmly. Size is stated for part of the rows, as once, few or many counts, or as a class when the clone is expanded.

J: TRBJ1-3; size: few; D: -; V: TRBV11-2; DNA: TGTGCCAGCGCTAATGGGGGCTCTGGAAACACCATATATTTT; CDR3: CASANGGSGNTIYF
J: TRBJ1-1; size: -; D: -; V: TRBV7-3; DNA: TGTGCCAGCAGCCCCTCCGGCGGGAACACTGAAGCTTTCTTT; CDR3: CASSPSGGNTEAFF
J: TRBJ1-4; size: -; D: -; V: TRBV7-9; DNA: TGTGCCAGCACCCCCCGGGGGGGTGAAAAACTGTTTTTT; CDR3: CASTPRGGEKLFF
J: TRBJ2-1; size: -; D: -; V: TRBV19; DNA: TGTGCCAGTAGTCCCAACACCAATGAGCAGTTCTTC; CDR3: CASSPNTNEQFF
J: TRBJ2-6; size: once; D: -; V: TRBV9; DNA: TGTGCCAGCAGCGTAGCCGGGGTCTCTGGGGCCAACGTCCTGACTTTC; CDR3: CASSVAGVSGANVLTF
J: TRBJ1-2; size: -; D: TRBD1; V: TRBV30; DNA: TGTGCCTGGAAAAAACCGACAGGGGGCTTTGACTATGGCTACACCTTC; CDR3: CAWKKPTGGFDYGYTF
J: TRBJ1-5; size: -; D: TRBD1; V: TRBV7-8; DNA: TGTGCCAGCAGCTTAGTGGCGGGACAGGGCCGCCCGCCCCAGCATTTT; CDR3: CASSLVAGQGRPPQHF
J: TRBJ2-3; size: few; D: TRBD2; V: TRBV5-1; DNA: TGCGCCAGCAGCTTGGCCACTAGCGGGAGCACAGATACGCAGTATTTT; CDR3: CASSLATSGSTDTQYF
J: TRBJ1-3; size: -; D: -; V: TRBV5-6; DNA: TGTGCCAGCAGCTCGACCTCTATTAGGGTCCCTGGAAACACCATATATTTT; CDR3: CASSSTSIRVPGNTIYF
J: TRBJ1-5; size: -; D: TRBD1; V: TRBV28; DNA: TGTGCCAGCAGTTTCGGGACAGCTAATCAGCCCCAGCATTTT; CDR3: CASSFGTANQPQHF
J: TRBJ1-1; size: -; D: TRBD1; V: TRBV7-9; DNA: TGTGCCAGCAGCTCCGGGACAGGGAGCACTGAAGCTTTCTTT; CDR3: CASSSGTGSTEAFF
J: TRBJ2-4; size: -; D: TRBD1; V: TRBV11-2; DNA: TGTGCCAGCAGTCCGGGACAGGGGGCGGGAAACATTCAGTACTTC; CDR3: CASSPGQGAGNIQYF
J: TRBJ1-2; size: few; D: TRBD1; V: TRBV18; DNA: TGTGCCAGCTCACCACCTGGACAGGGCGGTGGTGGCTACACCTTC; CDR3: CASSPPGQGGGGYTF
J: TRBJ1-6; size: -; D: -; V: TRBV5-4; DNA: TGTGCCAGCAGCAATAGGGAGAATAATTCACCCCTCCACTTT; CDR3: CASSNRENNSPLHF
J: TRBJ2-5; size: -; D: -; V: TRBV30; DNA: TGTGCCTGGAGTGTATCGCCGGGGTATGAGACCCAGTACTTC; CDR3: CAWSVSPGYETQYF
J: TRBJ2-7; size: once; D: -; V: TRBV30; DNA: TGTGCCTGGAGTATCTCGGGGATACCCTACGAGCAGTACTTC; CDR3: CAWSISGIPYEQYF
J: TRBJ1-2; size: -; D: -; V: TRBV25-1; DNA: TGTGCCAGCAGTCGGGCAGGAAGCTATGGCTACACCTTC; CDR3: CASSRAGSYGYTF
J: TRBJ1-1; size: -; D: -; V: TRBV30; DNA: TGTGCCTGGAGTAAGGGTAGAGGCACTGAAGCTTTCTTT; CDR3: CAWSKGRGTEAFF
J: TRBJ2-3; size: -; D: -; V: TRBV5-4; DNA: TGTGCCAGCAGCTTTTTTCGGGGGAGCACAGATACGCAGTATTTT; CDR3: CASSFFRGSTDTQYF
J: TRBJ2-5; size: -; D: -; V: TRBV11-2; DNA: TGTGCCAGCAGCCTGCGGAGGGCCGCGACCCAGTACTTC; CDR3: CASSLRRAATQYF
J: TRBJ1-4; size: -; D: TRBD1; V: TRBV9; DNA: TGTGCCAGCAGCCTCGGGACAGGGGAAAATGAAAAACTGTTTTTT; CDR3: CASSLGTGENEKLFF
J: TRBJ1-1; size: -; D: TRBD1; V: TRBV2; DNA: TGTGCCAGCAATCCGACAGGGGCGAACACTGAAGCTTTCTTT; CDR3: CASNPTGANTEAFF
J: TRBJ2-4; size: -; D: -; V: TRBV5-4; DNA: TGTGCCAGCAGCTTGGCGGCCCAAAACATTCAGTACTTC; CDR3: CASSLAAQNIQYF
J: TRBJ2-1; size: -; D: -; V: TRBV5-1; DNA: TGCGCCAGCAGCCCGTCTTTGGGGATAGATGAGCAGTTCTTC; CDR3: CASSPSLGIDEQFF
J: TRBJ2-7; size: -; D: TRBD2; V: TRBV6-1; DNA: TGTGCCAGCAGTGATACCGGGACTATCTCCTACGAGCAGTACTTC; CDR3: CASSDTGTISYEQYF
J: TRBJ1-2; size: -; D: TRBD1; V: TRBV2; DNA: TGTGCCAGCAGTCTAGGACAGGGTAATTACGGCTACACCTTC; CDR3: CASSLGQGNYGYTF
J: TRBJ2-7; size: -; D: -; V: TRBV4-1; DNA: TGCGCCAGCAGCCAAGATTTAGCACTCTCCTACGAGCAGTACTTC; CDR3: CASSQDLALSYEQYF
J: TRBJ2-3; size: -; D: TRBD2; V: TRBV7-9; DNA: TGTGCCAGCAGCGAGGGACTAGCCAATACAGATACGCAGTATTTT; CDR3: CASSEGLANTDTQYF
J: TRBJ2-2; size: -; D: TRBD2; V: TRBV5-1; DNA: TGCGCCAGCAGAACTGGGCGGGAGGTCACCGGGGAGCTGTTTTTT; CDR3: CASRTGREVTGELFF
J: TRBJ2-1; size: -; D: -; V: TRBV6-6; DNA: TGTGCCAGCAGCCCTCCGCGCGGGGACTACAATGAGCAGTTCTTC; CDR3: CASSPPRGDYNEQFF
J: TRBJ2-6; size: once; D: -; V: TRBV19; DNA: TGTGCCAGTAGCTCCGGTAGCTCTGGGGCCAACGTCCTGACTTTC; CDR3: CASSSGSSGANVLTF
J: TRBJ1-1; size: -; D: -; V: TRBV5-1; DNA: TGCGCCAGCAGCAAATACAGGGACACTGAAGCTTTCTTT; CDR3: CASSKYRDTEAFF
J: TRBJ1-1; size: -; D: -; V: TRBV19; DNA: TGTGCCAGCTTAATGCCCGGAAGCTCGAACACTGAAGCTTTCTTT; CDR3: CASLMPGSSNTEAFF
J: TRBJ2-7; size: once; D: -; V: TRBV2; DNA: TGTGCCAGCAGTGTCCGGGACCTTAAGCAGTACTTC; CDR3: CASSVRDLKQYF
J: TRBJ1-2; size: once; D: -; V: TRBV5-4; DNA: TGTGCCAGCAGCACAGGACAGACCTATGGCTACACCTTC; CDR3: CASSTGQTYGYTF
J: TRBJ2-1; size: -; D: -; V: TRBV4-1; DNA: TGCGCCAGCAGCCAACAACGCGACAGGTACAATGAGCAGTTCTTC; CDR3: CASSQQRDRYNEQFF
J: TRBJ2-7; size: -; D: -; V: TRBV7-2; DNA: TGTGCCAGCAGCTTGGGAAGAGGGTCCTACGAGCAGTACTTC; CDR3: CASSLGRGSYEQYF
J: TRBJ2-5; size: few; D: TRBD2; V: TRBV30; DNA: TGTGCCTGGACGGGCGGGGGGCACCAAGAGACCCAGTACTTC; CDR3: CAWTGGGHQETQYF
J: TRBJ2-1; size: -; D: TRBD2; V: TRBV12-5; DNA: TGTGCTAGTGTAACGCGGGAGTTCGTGGGCTCCTACAATGAGCAGTTCTTC; CDR3: CASVTREFVGSYNEQFF
J: TRBJ2-5; size: few; D: -; V: TRBV4-1; DNA: TGCGCCAGCACAAACAGGATCCAAGAGACCCAGTACTTC; CDR3: CASTNRIQETQYF
J: TRBJ2-1; size: once; D: -; V: TRBV7-9; DNA: TGTGCCAGCAGCCTATCCCGTTACAATGAGCAGTTCTTC; CDR3: CASSLSRYNEQFF
J: TRBJ2-7; size: -; D: TRBD1; V: TRBV11-2; DNA: TGTGCCAGCAGCCTACGGCGGGACAGGGTCATCCGTGCCTACGAGCAGTACTTC; CDR3: CASSLRRDRVIRAYEQYF
J: TRBJ1-1; size: many; D: -; V: TRBV18; DNA: TGTGCCAGCTCACCACAGGGGAACACTGAAGCTTTCTTT; CDR3: CASSPQGNTEAFF
J: TRBJ2-7; size: -; D: TRBD1; V: TRBV4-1; DNA: TGCGCCAGCAGCCAACTAACAGGGGGCAACGAGCAGTACTTC; CDR3: CASSQLTGGNEQYF
J: TRBJ1-6; size: -; D: -; V: TRBV4-3; DNA: TGCGCCAGCAGCCAAGAGGTGAATTCACCCCTCCACTTT; CDR3: CASSQEVNSPLHF
J: TRBJ1-4; size: -; D: -; V: TRBV15; DNA: TGTGCCACCAGTACAGTGGCCTACGTTGAAAAACTGTTTTTT; CDR3: CATSTVAYVEKLFF
J: TRBJ2-3; size: -; D: -; V: TRBV7-9; DNA: TGTGCCAGCAGCGATACTTACAGATCCGAGTCATGGGATACGCAGTATTTT; CDR3: CASSDTYRSESWDTQYF
J: TRBJ2-4; size: -; D: -; V: TRBV4-2; DNA: TGTGCCAGCAGCCAAGATGGGGACCTCTTGTACTTC; CDR3: CASSQDGDLLYF
J: TRBJ2-2; size: -; D: -; V: TRBV6-5; DNA: TGTGCCAGCAGCAAGCAGGAGGGATACACCGGGGAGCTGTTTTTT; CDR3: CASSKQEGYTGELFF
J: TRBJ2-7; size: -; D: -; V: TRBV28; DNA: TGTGCCAGCAGTTGGAGAGACGAGCAGTACTTC; CDR3: CASSWRDEQYF
J: TRBJ2-2; size: -; D: -; V: TRBV5-6; DNA: TGTGCCAGCAGCTTACTGGGGACCGGGGAGCTGTTTTTT; CDR3: CASSLLGTGELFF
J: TRBJ1-6; size: -; D: -; V: TRBV30; DNA: TGTGCCTGGAGTGGCCCAGGGTCGGGTAATTCACCCCTCCACTTT; CDR3: CAWSGPGSGNSPLHF
J: TRBJ1-2; size: -; D: -; V: TRBV2; DNA: TGTGCCAGCAGTGAAAGGAGGGGAGATGGCTACACCTTC; CDR3: CASSERRGDGYTF
J: TRBJ2-7; size: -; D: -; V: TRBV6-1; DNA: TGTGCCAGCAGTCTTCAGACGGAAAACTACGAGCAGTACTTC; CDR3: CASSLQTENYEQYF
J: TRBJ2-7; size: -; D: TRBD1; V: TRBV5-1; DNA: TGCGCCAGCAGCCCGGGGCCAGGGGGCAGGGACGAGCAGTACTTC; CDR3: CASSPGPGGRDEQYF
J: TRBJ2-3; size: -; D: TRBD2; V: TRBV7-9; DNA: TGTGCCAGCAGCTCGACTAGCGGTACAGATACGCAGTATTTT; CDR3: CASSSTSGTDTQYF